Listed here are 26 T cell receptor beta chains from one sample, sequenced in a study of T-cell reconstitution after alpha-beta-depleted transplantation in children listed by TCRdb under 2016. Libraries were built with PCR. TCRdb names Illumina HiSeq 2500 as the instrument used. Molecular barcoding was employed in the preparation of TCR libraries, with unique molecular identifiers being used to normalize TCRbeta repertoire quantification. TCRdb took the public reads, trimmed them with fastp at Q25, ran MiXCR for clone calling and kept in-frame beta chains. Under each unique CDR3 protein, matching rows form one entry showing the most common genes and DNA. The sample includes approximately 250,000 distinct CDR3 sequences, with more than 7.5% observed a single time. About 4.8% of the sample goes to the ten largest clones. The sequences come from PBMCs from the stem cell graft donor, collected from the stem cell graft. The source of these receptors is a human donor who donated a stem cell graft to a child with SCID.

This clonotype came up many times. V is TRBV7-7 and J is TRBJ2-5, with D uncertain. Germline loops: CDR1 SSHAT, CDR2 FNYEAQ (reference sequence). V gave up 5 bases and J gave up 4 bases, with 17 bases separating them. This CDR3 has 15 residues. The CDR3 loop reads CASSHVGDPPETQYF. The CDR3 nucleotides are TGTGCCAGCAGCCACGTAGGAGACCCCCCAGAGACCCAGTACTTC.

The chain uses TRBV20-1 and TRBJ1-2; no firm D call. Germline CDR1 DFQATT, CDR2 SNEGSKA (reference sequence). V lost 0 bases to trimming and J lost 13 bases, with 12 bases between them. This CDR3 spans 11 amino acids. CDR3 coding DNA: TGCAGTGCTAGAGATCGGGCCGCCCGCACCTTC. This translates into CSARDRAARTF.

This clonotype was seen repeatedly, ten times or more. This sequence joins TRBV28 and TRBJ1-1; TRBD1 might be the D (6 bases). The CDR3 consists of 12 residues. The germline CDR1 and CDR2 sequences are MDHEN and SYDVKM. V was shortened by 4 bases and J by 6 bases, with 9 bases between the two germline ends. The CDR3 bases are TGTGCCAGCAGTTGGGGACAAGCTGAAGCTTTCTTT. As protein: CASSWGQAEAFF.

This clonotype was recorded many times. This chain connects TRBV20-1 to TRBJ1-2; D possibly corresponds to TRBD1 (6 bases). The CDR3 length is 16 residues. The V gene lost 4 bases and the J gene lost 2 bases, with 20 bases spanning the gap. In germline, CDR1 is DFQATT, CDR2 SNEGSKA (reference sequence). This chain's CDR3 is CSATPSAGDGNYGYTF. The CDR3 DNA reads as TGCAGTGCTACCCCCTCGGCAGGGGACGGCAACTATGGCTACACCTTC.

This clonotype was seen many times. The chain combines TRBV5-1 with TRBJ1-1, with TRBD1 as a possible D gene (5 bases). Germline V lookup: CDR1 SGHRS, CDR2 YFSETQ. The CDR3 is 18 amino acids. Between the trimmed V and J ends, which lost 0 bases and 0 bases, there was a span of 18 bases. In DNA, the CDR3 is TGCGCCAGCAGCTTGGCCTCCTATGGGGGAGACATGAACACTGAAGCTTTCTTT. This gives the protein CASSLASYGGDMNTEAFF.

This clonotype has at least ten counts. The CDR3 sequence: CASRADRQYYGYTF. CDR3 DNA: TGTGCCAGCAGGGCCGACAGGCAGTACTATGGCTACACCTTC. The genes are TRBV6-1 and TRBJ1-2, with D tentatively TRBD1 (6 bases). The CDR3 is 14 residues long. Between the trimmed V and J ends, which lost 6 bases and 3 bases, there was a span of 14 bases. Germline lookup yields CDR1 MNHNS and CDR2 SASEGT.

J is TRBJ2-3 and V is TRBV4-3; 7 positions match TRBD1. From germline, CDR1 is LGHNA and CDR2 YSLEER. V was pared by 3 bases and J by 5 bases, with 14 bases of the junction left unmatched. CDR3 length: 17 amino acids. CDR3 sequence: CASSHLPGGGPGDTQYF. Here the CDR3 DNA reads TGCGCCAGCAGCCATTTACCAGGGGGTGGCCCTGGAGATACGCAGTATTTT.

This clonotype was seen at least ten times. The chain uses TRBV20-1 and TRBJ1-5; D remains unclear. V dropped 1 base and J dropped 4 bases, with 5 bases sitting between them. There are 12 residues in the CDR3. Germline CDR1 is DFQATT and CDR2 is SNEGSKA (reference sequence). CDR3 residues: CSARARNQPQHF. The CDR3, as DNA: TGCAGTGCTAGAGCCCGGAATCAGCCCCAGCATTTT.

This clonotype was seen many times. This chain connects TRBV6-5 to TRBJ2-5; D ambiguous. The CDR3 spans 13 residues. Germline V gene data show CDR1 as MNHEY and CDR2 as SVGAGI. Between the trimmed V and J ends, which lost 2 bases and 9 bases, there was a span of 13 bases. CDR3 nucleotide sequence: TGTGCCAGCAGTTACCAAAGGGCGCCCCCCCAGTACTTC. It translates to CASSYQRAPPQYF.

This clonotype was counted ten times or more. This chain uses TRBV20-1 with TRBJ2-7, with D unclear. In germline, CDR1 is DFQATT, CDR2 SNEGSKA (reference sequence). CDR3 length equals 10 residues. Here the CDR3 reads CSARIYEQYF. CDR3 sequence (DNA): TGCAGCGCACGGATCTACGAGCAGTACTTC.

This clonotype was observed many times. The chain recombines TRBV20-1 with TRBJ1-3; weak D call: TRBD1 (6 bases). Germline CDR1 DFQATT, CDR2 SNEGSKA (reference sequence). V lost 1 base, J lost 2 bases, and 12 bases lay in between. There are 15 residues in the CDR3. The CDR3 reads CSARGYRDPGNTIYF. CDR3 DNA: TGCAGTGCTAGAGGCTACAGGGATCCTGGAAACACCATATATTTT.

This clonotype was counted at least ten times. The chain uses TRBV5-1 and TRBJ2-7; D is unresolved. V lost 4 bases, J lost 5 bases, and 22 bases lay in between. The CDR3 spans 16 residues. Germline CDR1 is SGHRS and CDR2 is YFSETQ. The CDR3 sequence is CASSLPPTGPADEQYF. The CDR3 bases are TGCGCCAGCAGCCTTCCGCCGACGGGTCCGGCCGACGAGCAGTACTTC.

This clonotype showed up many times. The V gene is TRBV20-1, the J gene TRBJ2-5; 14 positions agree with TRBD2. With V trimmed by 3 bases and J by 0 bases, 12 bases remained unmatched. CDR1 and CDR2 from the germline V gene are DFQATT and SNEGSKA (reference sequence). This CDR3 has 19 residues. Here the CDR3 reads CSARPISRTSGGYQETQYF. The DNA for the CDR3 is TGCAGTGCTAGGCCTATTTCCCGGACTAGCGGGGGGTACCAAGAGACCCAGTACTTC.

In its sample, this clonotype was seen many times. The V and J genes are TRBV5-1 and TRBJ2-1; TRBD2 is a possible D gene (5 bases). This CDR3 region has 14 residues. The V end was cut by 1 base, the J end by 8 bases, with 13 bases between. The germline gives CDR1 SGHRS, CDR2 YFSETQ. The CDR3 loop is CASSLRGSGDEQFF. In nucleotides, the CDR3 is TGCGCCAGCAGCTTGCGGGGATCCGGGGATGAGCAGTTCTTC.

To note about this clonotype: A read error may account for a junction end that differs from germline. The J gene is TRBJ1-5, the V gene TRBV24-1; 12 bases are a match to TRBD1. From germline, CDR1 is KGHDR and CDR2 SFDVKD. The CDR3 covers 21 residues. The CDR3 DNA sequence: TGTGCCGCCAGTTATTTGCATACCGACCGGGACAGGGGGCTTAGCAATCAGCCCCAGCATTTT. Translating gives CAASYLHTDRDRGLSNQPQHF.

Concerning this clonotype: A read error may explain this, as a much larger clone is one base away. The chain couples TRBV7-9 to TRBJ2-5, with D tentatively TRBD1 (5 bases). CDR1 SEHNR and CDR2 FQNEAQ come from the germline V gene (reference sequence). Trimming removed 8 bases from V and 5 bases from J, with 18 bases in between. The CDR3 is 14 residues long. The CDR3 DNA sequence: TGTGCCAGCTGCCCGGAGACAGAAAGGGAGACCCAGTACTTC. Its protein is CASCPETERETQYF.

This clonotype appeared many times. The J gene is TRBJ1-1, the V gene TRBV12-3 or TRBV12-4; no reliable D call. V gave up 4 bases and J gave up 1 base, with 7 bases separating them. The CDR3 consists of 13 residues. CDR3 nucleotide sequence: TGTGCCAGCAGTTACGGGGAGAACACTGAAGCTTTCTTT. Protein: CASSYGENTEAFF.

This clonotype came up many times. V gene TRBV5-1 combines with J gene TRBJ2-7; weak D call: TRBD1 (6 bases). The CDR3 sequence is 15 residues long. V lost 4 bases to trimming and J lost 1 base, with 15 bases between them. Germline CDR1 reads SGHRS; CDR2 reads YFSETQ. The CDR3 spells CASSPHPGQSYEQYF. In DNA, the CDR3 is TGCGCCAGCAGCCCCCATCCGGGACAATCCTACGAGCAGTACTTC. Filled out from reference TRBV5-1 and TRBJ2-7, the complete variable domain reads KAGVTQTPRYLIKTRGQQVTLSCSPISGHRSVSWYQQTPGQGLQFLFEYFSETQRNKGNFPGRFSGRQFSNSRSEMNVSTLELGDSALYLCASSPHPGQSYEQYFGPGTRLTVT.

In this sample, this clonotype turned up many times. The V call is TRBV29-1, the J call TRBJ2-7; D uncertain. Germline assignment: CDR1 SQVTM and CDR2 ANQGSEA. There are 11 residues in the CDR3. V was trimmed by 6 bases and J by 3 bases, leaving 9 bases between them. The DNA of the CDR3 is TGCAGCGTAATGGTTAGCTACGAGCAGTACTTC. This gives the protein CSVMVSYEQYF.

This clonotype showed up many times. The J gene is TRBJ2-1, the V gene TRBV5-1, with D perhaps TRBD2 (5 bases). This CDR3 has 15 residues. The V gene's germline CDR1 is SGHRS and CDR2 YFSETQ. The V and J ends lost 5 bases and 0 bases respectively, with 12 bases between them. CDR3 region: CASSSRGPSYNEQFF. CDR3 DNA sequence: TGCGCCAGCAGTTCCCGAGGGCCCTCCTACAATGAGCAGTTCTTC.

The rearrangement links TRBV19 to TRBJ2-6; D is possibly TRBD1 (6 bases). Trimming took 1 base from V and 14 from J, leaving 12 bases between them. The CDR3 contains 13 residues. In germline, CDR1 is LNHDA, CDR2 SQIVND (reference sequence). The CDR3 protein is CASSIVTGSILTF. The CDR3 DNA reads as TGTGCCAGTAGTATAGTTACAGGGAGCATCCTGACTTTC.

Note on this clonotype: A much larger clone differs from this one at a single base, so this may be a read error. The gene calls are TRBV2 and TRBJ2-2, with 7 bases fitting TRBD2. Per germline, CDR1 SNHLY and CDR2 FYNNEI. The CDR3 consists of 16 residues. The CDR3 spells CASSEVRGRVTGELYF. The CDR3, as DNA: TGTGCCAGCAGTGAAGTACGAGGGAGGGTCACCGGGGAGCTGTATTTT.

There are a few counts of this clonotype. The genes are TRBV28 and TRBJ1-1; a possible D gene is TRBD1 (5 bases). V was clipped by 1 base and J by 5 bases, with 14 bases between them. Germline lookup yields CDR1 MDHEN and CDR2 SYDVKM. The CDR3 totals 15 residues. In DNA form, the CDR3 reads TGTGCCAGCAGTTTATTCCGACGGGGGGGTACTGAAGCTTTCTTT. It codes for CASSLFRRGGTEAFF.

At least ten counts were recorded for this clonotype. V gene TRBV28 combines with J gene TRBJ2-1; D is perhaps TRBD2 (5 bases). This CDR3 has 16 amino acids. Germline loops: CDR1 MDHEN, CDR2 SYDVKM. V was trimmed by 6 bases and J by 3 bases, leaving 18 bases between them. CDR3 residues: CASSTQQERDYNEQFF. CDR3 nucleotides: TGTGCCAGCAGCACCCAGCAGGAACGGGACTACAATGAGCAGTTCTTC.

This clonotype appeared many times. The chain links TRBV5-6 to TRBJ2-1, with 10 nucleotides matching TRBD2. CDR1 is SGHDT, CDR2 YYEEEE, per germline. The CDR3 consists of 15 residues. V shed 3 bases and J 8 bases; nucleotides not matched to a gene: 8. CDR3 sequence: CASSYGLAVSYEQFF. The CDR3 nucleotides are TGTGCCAGCAGCTATGGACTAGCGGTTAGCTATGAGCAGTTCTTC.

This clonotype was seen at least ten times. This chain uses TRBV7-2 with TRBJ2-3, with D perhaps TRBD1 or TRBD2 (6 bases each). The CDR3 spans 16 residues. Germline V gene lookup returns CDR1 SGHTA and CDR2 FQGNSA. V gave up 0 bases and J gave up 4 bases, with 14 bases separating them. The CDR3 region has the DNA TGTGCCAGCAGCTTAGCCGTACTAGCAGGGGCAGATACGCAGTATTTT. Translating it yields CASSLAVLAGADTQYF.